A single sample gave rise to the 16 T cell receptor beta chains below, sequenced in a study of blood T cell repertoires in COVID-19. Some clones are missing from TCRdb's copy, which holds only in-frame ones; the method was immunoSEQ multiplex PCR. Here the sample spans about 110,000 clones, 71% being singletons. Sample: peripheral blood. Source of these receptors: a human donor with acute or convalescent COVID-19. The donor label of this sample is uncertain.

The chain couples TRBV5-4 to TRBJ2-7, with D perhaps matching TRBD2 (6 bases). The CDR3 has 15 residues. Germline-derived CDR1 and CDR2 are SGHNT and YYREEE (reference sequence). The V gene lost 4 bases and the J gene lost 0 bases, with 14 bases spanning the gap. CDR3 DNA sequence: TGTGCCAGCAGCATTGGTGGGGGGAGCTCCTACGAGCAGTACTTC. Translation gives CASSIGGGSSYEQYF.

CDR3 in amino acids: CASRQGPNTGELFF. In DNA form, the CDR3 reads TGTGCCAGCAGACAGGGCCCGAACACCGGGGAGCTGTTTTTT. The chain carries TRBV10-3 and TRBJ2-2, with TRBD1 identical over 7 bases. The CDR3 spans 14 residues. The germline gives CDR1 ENHRY, CDR2 SYGVKD. The V and J ends lost 10 bases and 0 bases, in that order; junction bases with no gene match: 5.

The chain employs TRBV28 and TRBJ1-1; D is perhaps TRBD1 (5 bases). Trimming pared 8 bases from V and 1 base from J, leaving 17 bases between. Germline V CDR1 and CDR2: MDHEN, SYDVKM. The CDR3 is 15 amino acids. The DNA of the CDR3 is TGTGCCAGCCCACCCCAGGGACTGTCGAACACTGAAGCTTTCTTT. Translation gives CASPPQGLSNTEAFF.

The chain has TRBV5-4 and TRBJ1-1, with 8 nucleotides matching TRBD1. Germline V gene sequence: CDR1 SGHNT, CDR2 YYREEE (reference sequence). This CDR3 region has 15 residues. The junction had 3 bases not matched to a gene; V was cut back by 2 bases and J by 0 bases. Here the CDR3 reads CASSLVTGVNTEAFF. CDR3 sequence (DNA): TGTGCCAGCAGCTTAGTGACAGGGGTGAACACTGAAGCTTTCTTT.

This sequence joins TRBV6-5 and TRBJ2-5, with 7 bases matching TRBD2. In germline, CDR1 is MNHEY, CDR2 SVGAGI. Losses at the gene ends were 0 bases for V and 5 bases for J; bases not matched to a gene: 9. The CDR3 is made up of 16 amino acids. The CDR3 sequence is CASSYSWEGGYETQYF. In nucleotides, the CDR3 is TGTGCCAGCAGTTACTCGTGGGAGGGCGGATATGAGACCCAGTACTTC.

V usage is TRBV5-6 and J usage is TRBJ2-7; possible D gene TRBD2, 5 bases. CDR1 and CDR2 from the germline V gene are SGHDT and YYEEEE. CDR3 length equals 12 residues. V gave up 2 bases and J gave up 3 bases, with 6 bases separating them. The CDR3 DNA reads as TGTGCCAGCAGCTTCAGCGGCTACGAGCAGTACTTC. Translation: CASSFSGYEQYF.

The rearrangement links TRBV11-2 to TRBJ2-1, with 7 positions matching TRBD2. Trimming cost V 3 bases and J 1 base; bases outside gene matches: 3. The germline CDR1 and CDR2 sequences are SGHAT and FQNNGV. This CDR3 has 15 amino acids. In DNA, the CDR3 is TGTGCCAGCAGCTTCCGGACTAGATCCTACAATGAGCAGTTCTTC. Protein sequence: CASSFRTRSYNEQFF.

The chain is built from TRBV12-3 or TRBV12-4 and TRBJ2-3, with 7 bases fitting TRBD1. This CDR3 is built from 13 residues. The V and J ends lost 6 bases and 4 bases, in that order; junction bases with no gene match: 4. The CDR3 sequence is CASRTQGADTQYF. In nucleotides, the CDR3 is TGTGCCAGCAGGACTCAGGGGGCAGATACGCAGTATTTT.

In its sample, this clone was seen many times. CDR3 sequence (DNA): TGTGCCAGCAGTTACTCCCCCCAGGGGAATCAGCCCCAGCATTTT. As protein: CASSYSPQGNQPQHF. The rearrangement uses TRBV6-5 and TRBJ1-5; tentative D call: TRBD1 (6 bases). CDR3 length: 15 amino acids. The germline V gene has CDR1 MNHEY and CDR2 SVGAGI. Trimming shortened V by 0 bases and J by 4 bases, and 10 bases separated the two germline ends.

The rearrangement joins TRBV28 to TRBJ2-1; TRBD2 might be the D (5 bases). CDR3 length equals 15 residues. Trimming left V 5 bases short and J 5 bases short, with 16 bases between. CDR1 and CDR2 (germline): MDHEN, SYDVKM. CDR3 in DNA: TGTGCCAGCAGTCCGTTTGAGGGCCTTAACAATGAGCAGTTCTTC. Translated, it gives CASSPFEGLNNEQFF.

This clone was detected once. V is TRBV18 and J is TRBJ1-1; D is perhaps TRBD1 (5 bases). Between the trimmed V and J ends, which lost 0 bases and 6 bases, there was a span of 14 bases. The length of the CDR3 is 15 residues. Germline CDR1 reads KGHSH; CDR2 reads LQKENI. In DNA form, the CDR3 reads TGTGCCAGCTCACCACCGTGGCAGGGTAACGCTGAAGCTTTCTTT. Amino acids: CASSPPWQGNAEAFF.

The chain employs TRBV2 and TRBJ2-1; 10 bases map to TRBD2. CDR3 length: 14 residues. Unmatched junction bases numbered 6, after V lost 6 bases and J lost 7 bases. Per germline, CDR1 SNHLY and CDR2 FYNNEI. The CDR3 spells CASRSSGGVNEQFF. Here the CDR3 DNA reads TGTGCCAGCAGATCTAGCGGGGGAGTAAATGAGCAGTTCTTC.

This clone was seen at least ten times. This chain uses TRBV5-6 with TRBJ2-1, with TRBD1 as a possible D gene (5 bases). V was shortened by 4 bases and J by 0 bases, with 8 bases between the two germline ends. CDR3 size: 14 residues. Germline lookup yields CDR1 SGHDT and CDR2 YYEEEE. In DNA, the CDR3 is TGTGCCAGCAGCCCCGGACACTCCTACAATGAGCAGTTCTTC. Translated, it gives CASSPGHSYNEQFF. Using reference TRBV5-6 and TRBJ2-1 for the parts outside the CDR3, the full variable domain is DAGVTQSPTHLIKTRGQQVTLRCSPKSGHDTVSWYQQALGQGPQFIFQYYEEEERQRGNFPDRFSGHQFPNYSSELNVNALLLGDSALYLCASSPGHSYNEQFFGPGTRLTVL.

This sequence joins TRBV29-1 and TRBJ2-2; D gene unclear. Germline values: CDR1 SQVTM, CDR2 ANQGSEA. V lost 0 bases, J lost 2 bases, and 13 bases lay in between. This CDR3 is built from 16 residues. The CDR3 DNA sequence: TGCAGCGTTGAAGATCTAGGCAGCACAAACACCGGGGAGCTGTTTTTT. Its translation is CSVEDLGSTNTGELFF.

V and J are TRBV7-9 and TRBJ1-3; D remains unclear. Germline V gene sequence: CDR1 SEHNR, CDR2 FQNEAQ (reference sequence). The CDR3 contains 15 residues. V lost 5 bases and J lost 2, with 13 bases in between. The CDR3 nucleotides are TGTGCCAGCAGCACCCTCGTGACTGCTGGAAACACCATATATTTT. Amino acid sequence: CASSTLVTAGNTIYF.

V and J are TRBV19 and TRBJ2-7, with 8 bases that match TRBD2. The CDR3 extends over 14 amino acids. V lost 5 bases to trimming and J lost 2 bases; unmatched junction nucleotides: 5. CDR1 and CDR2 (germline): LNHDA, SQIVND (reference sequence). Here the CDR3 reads CASSRTSGTYEQYF. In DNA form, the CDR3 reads TGTGCCAGTAGTCGTACTAGCGGAACCTACGAGCAGTACTTC.